A single sample gave rise to the 17 T cell receptor beta chains below, sequenced in a study of blood T cell repertoires in COVID-19 (dated by TCRdb to 2019 to 2021). The protocol used for the library was the immunoSEQ multiplex PCR assay. TCRdb carries this immuneACCESS record with in-frame sequences only. Its versions omit some clonotypes, under half of them owing to an unresolved V gene in the studies checked, with the rest unexplained. A total of 410,000 or so clones appear in this sample, 86% of them only once. Over 1.3% of the sample lies in the top ten. Material for sequencing was peripheral blood. The receptors derive from a woman between 25 and 40 years old with active or convalescent COVID-19.

This rearrangement joins TRBV28 to TRBJ1-3; 7 bases fit TRBD1. The V gene's germline CDR1 is MDHEN and CDR2 SYDVKM. Trimming removed 10 bases from V and 0 bases from J; junction bases left unmatched: 15. The CDR3 is made up of 17 amino acids. In DNA form, the CDR3 reads TGTGCCACCCTATCCCCCTTCGGGACAGACTCTGGAAACACCATATATTTT. Encoded protein: CATLSPFGTDSGNTIYF.

The chain recombines TRBV19 with TRBJ2-7; 9 bases fit TRBD1. The junction had 9 bases not matched to a gene; V was cut back by 6 bases and J by 3 bases. The CDR3 is 15 amino acids. Germline V gene data show CDR1 as LNHDA and CDR2 as SQIVND (reference sequence). The CDR3 DNA is TGTGCCAGTAGGAACAACACAGGGGGCAGCTACGAGCAGTACTTC. Residues: CASRNNTGGSYEQYF.

Comments on this clone: Distinct nucleotide sequences in the sample also encode this CDR3. The rearrangement joins TRBV10-3 to TRBJ1-2, with TRBD1 matching 7 bases. V lost 6 bases and J lost 4; bases outside the gene matches: 5. Germline V gene lookup returns CDR1 ENHRY and CDR2 SYGVKD. The CDR3 is 13 amino acids. For the CDR3, the DNA is TGTGCCATCAGCGGGGACAGCCTCTATGGCTACACCTTC. This translates into CAISGDSLYGYTF.

This clone was found a few times. The V gene is TRBV4-1, the J gene TRBJ2-1; D remains ambiguous. This CDR3 spans 17 amino acids. CDR1 is MGHRA, CDR2 YSYEKL, per germline. V was trimmed by 0 bases and J by 0 bases, leaving 12 bases between them. The CDR3 spells CASSQDFSDLSYNEQFF. The CDR3 region has the DNA TGCGCCAGCAGCCAAGATTTCAGCGATCTCTCCTACAATGAGCAGTTCTTC.

The CDR3 region is CASSPGQAEQFF. The CDR3 region has the DNA TGTGCCAGCAGTCCGGGACAGGCAGAGCAGTTCTTC. The chain couples TRBV2 to TRBJ2-1; TRBD1 aligns across 8 bases. The CDR3 length is 12 residues. Germline V CDR1 and CDR2: SNHLY, FYNNEI. V gave up 5 bases and J gave up 10 bases; unmatched junction bases: 4.

The rearrangement uses TRBV19 and TRBJ1-5; TRBD1 agrees at 7 bases. Germline values: CDR1 LNHDA, CDR2 SQIVND (reference sequence). The CDR3 spans 14 residues. V trimming: 7 bases; J trimming: 1 base; junction bases outside the gene matches: 4. CDR3 coding DNA: TGTGCCAGTAATTGGGGACAGAGCAATCAGCCCCAGCATTTT. Translated: CASNWGQSNQPQHF. Complete variable domain (other parts from reference TRBV19 and TRBJ1-5): DGGITQSPKYLFRKEGQNVTLSCEQNLNHDAMYWYRQDPGQGLRLIYYSQIVNDFQKGDIAEGYSVSREKKESFPLTVTSAQKNPTAFYLCASNWGQSNQPQHFGDGTRLSIL.

This clone has just a few counts. The sample carries other DNA sequences with the same CDR3. The chain joins TRBV4-1 to TRBJ2-5; 7 bases line up with TRBD2. The V gene's germline CDR1 is MGHRA and CDR2 YSYEKL. CDR3 length equals 15 residues. J was trimmed by 3 bases and V by 1 base; bases with no gene match: 5. The CDR3 sequence: CASSQVSGGEETQYF. The CDR3 DNA follows: TGCGCCAGCAGCCAAGTTTCGGGAGGTGAAGAGACCCAGTACTTC.

This chain uses TRBV6-5 with TRBJ1-5; possible D gene TRBD1, 5 bases. The CDR3 is 13 amino acids. Per germline, CDR1 MNHEY and CDR2 SVGAGI. Trimming left V 4 bases short and J 10 bases short, with 14 bases between. DNA of the CDR3: TGTGCCAGCAGTTTGGGGAGCGGGGGACCCCAGCATTTT. It is translated as CASSLGSGGPQHF.

This clone showed up just a few times. The DNA of the CDR3 is TGTGCCAGTAGTCCCGGGACAGTAGGCCAGCCCCAGCATTTT. Its translation: CASSPGTVGQPQHF. The chain couples TRBV19 to TRBJ1-5; 7 nucleotides match TRBD1. J gave up 7 bases and V 5 bases, and 8 bases lay outside the gene matches. This CDR3 spans 14 amino acids. Germline V lookup: CDR1 LNHDA, CDR2 SQIVND (reference sequence).

The chain employs TRBV6-1 and TRBJ2-6, with D tentatively TRBD2 (6 bases). V lost 4 bases and J lost 4, with 14 bases in between. CDR1 is MNHNS and CDR2 is SASEGT in the germline V gene. This CDR3 region has 16 residues. The CDR3 DNA reads as TGTGCCAGCAGTGCCCGTTGGGCGGGGGGGGCCAACGTCCTGACTTTC. Amino acid sequence: CASSARWAGGANVLTF.

The chain recombines TRBV7-9 with TRBJ1-5; unclear D gene. CDR3 length equals 15 residues. V was trimmed by 4 bases and J by 6 bases, leaving 16 bases between them. From germline, CDR1 is SEHNR and CDR2 FQNEAQ (reference sequence). The CDR3 DNA reads TGTGCCAGCAGCTCGGACTGGGAACGGGGTCAGCCCCAGCATTTT. Translation: CASSSDWERGQPQHF.

The chain is built from TRBV19 and TRBJ2-2, with a tentative D call TRBD1 (5 bases). The length of the CDR3 is 17 residues. Germline loops: CDR1 LNHDA, CDR2 SQIVND (reference sequence). The ends were cut back, 9 bases at V and 0 bases at J, with 20 bases in the middle. CDR3 amino acids: CASTRGNRPPNTGELFF. The CDR3 DNA reads as TGTGCCAGCACCCGAGGAAACAGGCCCCCGAACACCGGGGAGCTGTTTTTT.

The chain joins TRBV5-4 to TRBJ1-2; the D gene is possibly TRBD1 (5 bases). This CDR3 is built from 15 residues. CDR1 and CDR2 (germline): SGHNT, YYREEE (reference sequence). The V end was cut by 0 bases, the J end by 3 bases, with 12 bases between. CDR3 sequence (DNA): TGTGCCAGCAGCTTGGCCTCGGGCAGGGACTATGGCTACACCTTC. It is translated as CASSLASGRDYGYTF.

The rearrangement joins TRBV18 to TRBJ2-5; TRBD2 matches 7 bases. CDR1 and CDR2 from the germline V gene are KGHSH and LQKENI. V lost 0 bases and J lost 1; bases outside the gene matches: 11. The CDR3 contains 18 residues. The CDR3 reads CASSPPVLAAGFQETQYF. The CDR3, as DNA: TGTGCCAGCTCACCACCGGTCCTAGCGGCCGGGTTCCAAGAGACCCAGTACTTC.

The genes are TRBV12-3 or TRBV12-4 and TRBJ1-1; D is unresolved. The length of the CDR3 is 13 residues. Trimming stripped 5 bases from V and 2 bases from J, with 9 bases between. CDR3 nucleotides: TGTGCCAGCAGTCCCCCCCTCAACACTGAAGCTTTCTTT. This sequence encodes CASSPPLNTEAFF.

This clone was counted only a few times. V and J are TRBV6-4 and TRBJ2-1; 7 nucleotides match TRBD2. Germline V CDR1 and CDR2: MRHNA, SNTAGT. Trimming cost V 4 bases and J 8 bases; bases outside gene matches: 5. CDR3 length: 13 amino acids. CDR3 protein: CASSGTSEDEQFF. The CDR3 DNA is TGTGCCAGCAGTGGAACTAGCGAGGATGAGCAGTTCTTC.

This clone was counted only a few times. The V call is TRBV5-1, the J call TRBJ1-1; TRBD1 matches 7 bases. From germline, CDR1 is SGHRS and CDR2 YFSETQ. This CDR3 has 14 residues. Trimming took 3 bases from V and 4 from J; bases not matched to a gene: 6. The CDR3 reads CASSWRGRGTEAFF. In DNA, the CDR3 is TGCGCCAGCAGCTGGAGGGGGCGGGGCACTGAAGCTTTCTTT.